This T cell receptor beta chain originates from a study of neoadjuvant anti-PD-1 for oral cavity cancer. Points from the study as a whole: Non-responders to neoadjuvant nivolumab had significantly more clonal PBMC T cells than responders.

These oral cavity squamous cell carcinomas were HPV-negative and locally advanced. PBMCs were not maintained or expanded in culture before analysis. Method: immunoSEQ multiplex PCR; TCRdb's copy keeps in-frame clones and lacks some. The sample carries about 72,000 clones, around 82% recorded once. Germline CDR1 is MNHEY and CDR2 is SVGAGI. CDR3 length: 16 amino acids. The V segment lost 0 bases and the J segment 0 bases; nucleotides outside the gene matches: 4. As concerns this clone: Its target is unknown.

This specimen consisted of PBMCs, obtained before nivolumab (anti-PD-1) treatment. The TCR sequence derives from a person between 40 and 79 years old with oral cavity squamous cell carcinoma. V gene TRBV6-5 combines with J gene TRBJ2-7; TRBD2 matches 8 bases. The CDR3 coding sequence is TGTGCCAGCAGTTACTCCTCGGGAGGGAGCTCCTACGAGCAGTACTTC. As protein: CASSYSSGGSSYEQYF.